These 30 T cell receptor beta chains came from one sample sequenced in a study of graft-versus-host responses after intestinal transplantation. TCRdb's copy holds only in-frame clones and misses some; the assay was immunoSEQ multiplex PCR. Of about 99,000 clones in the sample, about 90% were seen once. These receptors' antigens are unknown. The sample consisted of unstimulated CD4+ T cells sorted from spleen or lymph node cells, taken before intestinal transplant. The receptors derive from a human donor who received an intestinal transplant.

This clone was detected only once. V is TRBV9 and J is TRBJ2-2, with 7 positions matching TRBD2. CDR1 and CDR2 (germline): SGDLS, YYNGEE. J was trimmed by 3 bases and V by 2 bases; bases with no gene match: 7. The CDR3 is 16 amino acids. The CDR3 DNA reads TGTGCCAGCAGCGTTCGGGCTAGCGGATACACCGGGGAGCTGTTTTTT. This encodes CASSVRASGYTGELFF.

V is TRBV6-5 and J is TRBJ1-6; maybe TRBD1 (5 bases). V lost 6 bases and J lost 9, with 15 bases in between. CDR3 length: 14 residues. Germline V lookup: CDR1 MNHEY, CDR2 SVGAGI. The CDR3 region has the DNA TGTGCCAGCAGCACGTACGGGACGGGTTCACCCCTCCACTTT. Residues: CASSTYGTGSPLHF.

The J gene is TRBJ2-7, the V gene TRBV7-6; the match to TRBD1 covers 8 bases. Germline trimming cut 5 bases from V and 6 bases from J; bases unmatched to any gene: 9. There are 14 residues in the CDR3. Germline CDR1 and CDR2: SGHVS and FNYEAQ. The CDR3 sequence is CASSPRTGPSEQYF. The CDR3, as DNA: TGTGCCAGCAGCCCCCGGACAGGGCCCTCCGAGCAGTACTTC. Looking up the rest from reference TRBV7-6 and TRBJ2-7 gives the full variable domain: GAGVSQSPRYKVTKRGQDVALRCDPISGHVSLYWYRQALGQGPEFLTYFNYEAQQDKSGLPNDRFSAERPEGSISTLTIQRTEQRDSAMYRCASSPRTGPSEQYFGPGTRLTVT.

The V call is TRBV23-1, the J call TRBJ1-2, with a tentative D call TRBD1 (5 bases). TRBV23-1 is placed among ORFs of uncertain function. Trimming took 1 base from V and 2 from J, leaving 11 bases between them. This CDR3 region has 15 residues. This CDR3 is CASSQYGAPNYGYTF. The CDR3 coding sequence is TGCGCCAGCAGTCAATACGGGGCGCCGAACTATGGCTACACCTTC.

V gene TRBV19 combines with J gene TRBJ1-1; D is possibly TRBD1 (6 bases). This CDR3 contains 15 residues. V lost 2 bases to trimming and J lost 2 bases, with 12 bases between them. CDR1 is LNHDA, CDR2 SQIVND, per germline (reference sequence). The CDR3: CASSITGTPNTEAFF. The DNA for the CDR3 is TGTGCCAGTAGTATAACCGGGACACCTAACACTGAAGCTTTCTTT.

The chain links TRBV11-2 to TRBJ1-5; D not certain. Trimming left V 2 bases short and J 0 bases short, with 8 bases between. CDR3 length equals 15 residues. The germline V gene encodes CDR1 SGHAT and CDR2 FQNNGV. CDR3 protein: CASSLLGDSNQPQHF. CDR3 sequence (DNA): TGTGCCAGCAGCTTACTGGGTGATAGCAATCAGCCCCAGCATTTT.

This clone was observed a few times. This chain uses TRBV2 with TRBJ1-6; 9 nucleotides agree with TRBD1. V was pared by 8 bases and J by 7 bases, with 3 bases of the junction left unmatched. Per germline, CDR1 SNHLY and CDR2 FYNNEI. The CDR3 is made up of 13 amino acids. The CDR3 sequence is CASRQGVNSPLHF. The CDR3, as DNA: TGTGCCAGCCGACAGGGGGTGAATTCACCCCTCCACTTT.

The chain links TRBV2 to TRBJ1-5, with 8 positions matching TRBD1. Per the germline V gene, CDR1 is SNHLY and CDR2 is FYNNEI. The length of the CDR3 is 14 residues. The junction had 1 base not matched to a gene; V was cut back by 3 bases and J by 3 bases. The CDR3 DNA reads as TGTGCCAGCAGTGAGGACAGGGACAATCAGCCCCAGCATTTT. Translated: CASSEDRDNQPQHF.

The rearrangement joins TRBV11-2 to TRBJ2-7; D possibly corresponds to TRBD1 (5 bases). The CDR3 loop spans 13 amino acids. CDR1 is SGHAT, CDR2 FQNNGV, per germline. V lost 6 bases and J 4 bases, leaving 13 bases between the germline ends. The CDR3 protein is CASRHRYPYEQYF. CDR3 nucleotides: TGTGCCAGCAGGCACAGGTATCCATACGAGCAGTACTTC.

This clone occurred once. This rearrangement joins TRBV6-5 to TRBJ2-3; D tentatively fits TRBD1 or TRBD2 (5 bases each). Per germline, CDR1 MNHEY and CDR2 SVGAGI. The CDR3 consists of 13 residues. V lost 6 bases to trimming and J lost 8 bases, with 15 bases between them. For the CDR3, the DNA is TGTGCCAGCAGCCGGGGACCGGTGGCTACGCAGTATTTT. Its protein product is CASSRGPVATQYF.

This rearrangement joins TRBV5-1 to TRBJ1-2; TRBD1 matches at 7 bases. Unmatched junction bases numbered 12, after V lost 7 bases and J lost 6 bases. Germline-derived CDR1 and CDR2 are SGHRS and YFSETQ. The CDR3 length is 14 residues. The CDR3 sequence: CASRFGDRVNGYTF. The CDR3 DNA reads as TGCGCCAGCCGGTTCGGAGACAGGGTGAATGGCTACACCTTC.

The V gene is TRBV7-2, the J gene TRBJ2-2, with D uncertain. Germline assignment: CDR1 SGHTA and CDR2 FQGNSA. Trimming left V 1 base short and J 1 base short, with 4 bases between. The CDR3 consists of 14 residues. The CDR3 bases are TGTGCCAGCAGCTTAGGACAGAACACCGGGGAGCTGTTTTTT. Its translation is CASSLGQNTGELFF. Together with reference TRBV7-2 and TRBJ2-2, the CDR3 gives the full variable domain: GAGVSQSPSNKVTEKGKDVELRCDPISGHTALYWYRQSLGQGLEFLIYFQGNSAPDKSGLPSDRFSAERTGGSVSTLTIQRTQQEDSAVYLCASSLGQNTGELFFGEGSRLTVL.

As for this clone: One end of the junction varies from germline; a read error may be responsible. This chain uses TRBV7-7 with TRBJ2-5; 7 bases agree with TRBD1. Germline values: CDR1 SSHAT, CDR2 FNYEAQ (reference sequence). The CDR3 extends over 13 amino acids. CDR3 protein: CASSLGGEETQYF. DNA of the CDR3: TGTGCCAGCAGTTTAGGGGGCGAGGAGACCCAGTACTTC.

This clone was detected a few times. The genes are TRBV5-1 and TRBJ2-1; the match to TRBD2 covers 12 bases. CDR1 is SGHRS, CDR2 YFSETQ, per germline. CDR3 length equals 17 residues. The junction had 10 bases not matched to a gene; V was cut back by 1 base and J by 8 bases. CDR3 sequence reads: CASSLTKTSGSDDEQFF. DNA for the CDR3: TGCGCCAGCAGCTTGACCAAGACTAGCGGGAGTGACGATGAGCAGTTCTTC. Drawing the rest from reference TRBV5-1 and TRBJ2-1, the complete variable domain is KAGVTQTPRYLIKTRGQQVTLSCSPISGHRSVSWYQQTPGQGLQFLFEYFSETQRNKGNFPGRFSGRQFSNSRSEMNVSTLELGDSALYLCASSLTKTSGSDDEQFFGPGTRLTVL.

The table lists this clone with a few counts. The chain joins TRBV2 to TRBJ2-5; D might be TRBD1 or TRBD2, each matching 5 bases. The CDR3 has 13 amino acids. Germline values: CDR1 SNHLY, CDR2 FYNNEI. Trimming stripped 6 bases from V and 4 bases from J, with 12 bases between. The CDR3: CASRWGRRETQYF. The CDR3 DNA sequence: TGTGCCAGCAGGTGGGGGAGAAGAGAGACCCAGTACTTC.

The chain carries TRBV9 and TRBJ1-1; D remains unclear. The germline gives CDR1 SGDLS, CDR2 YYNGEE. The CDR3 runs 15 residues. The V end lost 0 bases, the J end lost 0 bases, and 9 bases lay between the germline ends. The CDR3 nucleotides read TGTGCCAGCAGCGTAGGGTGGGGTGTGAACACTGAAGCTTTCTTT. It encodes CASSVGWGVNTEAFF.

V gene TRBV4-2 combines with J gene TRBJ1-6; TRBD1 matches at 8 bases. Trimming cost V 0 bases and J 4 bases; bases outside gene matches: 8. Looked up from germline, CDR1 is LGHNA and CDR2 is YNFKEQ. The CDR3 is 18 amino acids. CDR3 region: CASSQELGQGQYNSPLHF. The CDR3 bases are TGTGCCAGCAGCCAAGAACTCGGACAGGGCCAATATAATTCACCCCTCCACTTT.

This clone was found once. This chain links TRBV5-1 with TRBJ2-2; 10 bases are shared with TRBD1. The CDR3 has 15 residues. J gave up 6 bases and V 2 bases, and 4 bases lay outside the gene matches. Germline loops: CDR1 SGHRS, CDR2 YFSETQ. The CDR3 DNA reads as TGCGCCAGCAGCTTTGGTGGACAGGGGGCCGGGGAGCTGTTTTTT. As protein: CASSFGGQGAGELFF.

Here the CDR3 reads CASSTYGTDFYEQYF. The CDR3 region has the DNA TGTGCCAGCAGCACTTACGGGACGGACTTCTACGAGCAGTACTTC. V gene TRBV7-9 combines with J gene TRBJ2-7, with D perhaps given as TRBD1 or TRBD2 (5 bases each). V gave up 5 bases and J gave up 3 bases, with 17 bases separating them. This CDR3 contains 15 residues. Looked up from germline, CDR1 is SEHNR and CDR2 is FQNEAQ (reference sequence).

This chain uses TRBV6-4 with TRBJ1-1; D gene uncertain. The CDR3 has 17 residues. CDR1 and CDR2 from the germline V gene are MRHNA and SNTAGT. Deletions cut 0 bases from V and 0 bases from J, with 14 bases between. In DNA, the CDR3 is TGTGCCAGCAGTGACTCGATTGAAAGGTCCATGAACACTGAAGCTTTCTTT. Protein product: CASSDSIERSMNTEAFF.

The chain is built from TRBV16 and TRBJ2-5; D might be TRBD1 (5 bases). The V and J ends lost 2 bases and 5 bases respectively, with 9 bases between them. The CDR3 loop spans 13 amino acids. The germline V gene encodes CDR1 KGHSY and CDR2 FQNENV. CDR3: CASSQRGRETQYF. The CDR3 nucleotides are TGTGCCAGCAGCCAAAGGGGCCGGGAGACCCAGTACTTC. The full variable domain, with the rest looked up from reference TRBV16 and TRBJ2-5, is GEEVAQTPKHLVRGEGQKAKLYCAPIKGHSYVFWYQQVLKNEFKFLISFQNENVFDETGMPKERFSAKCLPNSPCSLEIQATKLEDSAVYFCASSQRGRETQYFGPGTRLLVL.

The rearrangement links TRBV6-1 to TRBJ2-5; D is perhaps TRBD1 (5 bases). The germline V gene encodes CDR1 MNHNS and CDR2 SASEGT. V was shortened by 2 bases and J by 4 bases, with 5 bases between the two germline ends. This CDR3 comprises 12 residues. CDR3 DNA: TGTGCCAGCAGTGAACAGGGAGAGACCCAGTACTTC. Its protein is CASSEQGETQYF.

The chain links TRBV6-1 to TRBJ2-7; D call uncertain. Germline CDR1 is MNHNS and CDR2 is SASEGT. Trimming pared 2 bases from V and 7 bases from J, leaving 18 bases between. The CDR3 runs to 15 residues. The CDR3 is CASSESTGSPWEQYF. The CDR3 region has the DNA TGTGCCAGCAGTGAATCGACCGGGTCCCCGTGGGAGCAGTACTTC.

In this sample, this clone turned up once. The chain is built from TRBV5-1 and TRBJ1-1; possibly TRBD1 for D (5 bases). The CDR3 is 13 residues long. The ends were cut back, 2 bases at V and 3 bases at J, with 8 bases in the middle. CDR1 is SGHRS and CDR2 is YFSETQ in the germline V gene. The CDR3: CASSLGRDTEAFF. In nucleotides, the CDR3 is TGCGCCAGCAGCTTAGGCAGGGACACTGAAGCTTTCTTT.

V is TRBV7-3 and J is TRBJ1-2; no firm D call. Germline assignment: CDR1 SGHTA and CDR2 FQGTGA. The germline V and J ends were trimmed by 6 bases and 12 bases, with 8 bases remaining between them. The CDR3 length is 9 residues. This chain's CDR3 is CASRKLDTF. The DNA for the CDR3 is TGTGCCAGCAGAAAATTGGACACCTTC.

The chain has TRBV7-6 and TRBJ2-3, with TRBD2 matching 8 bases. V shed 3 bases, J shed 5 bases, and the junction held 10 bases outside the gene matches. The CDR3 has 16 residues. From germline, CDR1 is SGHVS and CDR2 FNYEAQ. CDR3 coding DNA: TGTGCCAGCAGCTTGAGTCCGCCGGGGGGGAAAGATACGCAGTATTTT. Its translation is CASSLSPPGGKDTQYF.

V is TRBV29-1 and J is TRBJ2-1; possibly TRBD2 for D (6 bases). This CDR3 is 15 amino acids long. The V gene lost 4 bases and the J gene lost 8 bases, with 21 bases spanning the gap. Germline V gene lookup returns CDR1 SQVTM and CDR2 ANQGSEA. DNA for the CDR3: TGCAGCGTTGTCCCGGGAAGCTCGCGGGGCTATGAGCAGTTCTTC. This translates into CSVVPGSSRGYEQFF.

V and J are TRBV9 and TRBJ2-5; D possibly matches TRBD1 or TRBD2 (5 bases each). The CDR3 is 14 residues long. Germline-derived CDR1 and CDR2 are SGDLS and YYNGEE. Trimming left V 0 bases short and J 2 bases short, with 8 bases between. CDR3 in DNA: TGTGCCAGCAGCGTAGATTGGGGGCAAGAGACCCAGTACTTC. Residues: CASSVDWGQETQYF. The full variable domain, in which reference TRBV9 and TRBJ2-5 provide the parts outside the CDR3, is DSGVTQTPKHLITATGQRVTLRCSPRSGDLSVYWYQQSLDQGLQFLIQYYNGEERAKGNILERFSAQQFPDLHSELNLSSLELGDSALYFCASSVDWGQETQYFGPGTRLLVL.

This clone was counted once. The rearrangement joins TRBV2 to TRBJ2-5; weak D call: TRBD1 (5 bases). CDR3 size: 14 residues. Germline lookup yields CDR1 SNHLY and CDR2 FYNNEI. Trimming shortened V by 4 bases and J by 5 bases, and 14 bases separated the two germline ends. The CDR3 here is CASSGQLQRETQYF. The CDR3 bases are TGTGCCAGCAGTGGACAGCTCCAAAGGGAGACCCAGTACTTC. Together with reference TRBV2 and TRBJ2-5, the CDR3 gives the full variable domain: EPEVTQTPSHQVTQMGQEVILRCVPISNHLYFYWYRQILGQKVEFLVSFYNNEISEKSEIFDDQFSVERPDGSNFTLKIRSTKLEDSAMYFCASSGQLQRETQYFGPGTRLLVL.

In this sample, this clone turned up a few times. This chain joins TRBV5-6 and TRBJ2-1, with 9 positions matching TRBD1. With 3 bases clipped from V and 7 bases from J, the junction kept 2 bases outside the gene matches. There are 13 residues in the CDR3. The germline V gene has CDR1 SGHDT and CDR2 YYEEEE. The CDR3 region is CASSWDRANEQFF. In DNA, the CDR3 is TGTGCCAGCAGCTGGGACAGGGCAAATGAGCAGTTCTTC.